This T cell receptor (beta chain) was retrieved from a study of regulatory T cells in long-lasting Graves disease. Study overall: Positive TSH receptor antibodies alongside over 5 years of antithyroid drugs were what marked Graves' disease as persistent. Notes on the study in general: Between persistent patients, about 2,700 public clonotypes were shared, exceeding the 950 to 1,000 shared between new patients. Exclusively peripheral blood, rather than thyroid tissue, was studied.

Time point described: persistent/refractory GD, antithyroid drugs over 5 years with positive TRAb. The TCR library was prepared using RNA isolated from PBMCs. Blood from the periphery, around 10 milliliters in all, was drawn into EDTA tubes. Library construction for TCR beta used iRepertoire HTBI primers and Arm-PCR of CDR3 regions. MiXCR was run by TCRdb on the multiplex PCR reads, yielding one entry per CDR3 protein. The table lists 400,000 to 600,000 distinct CDR3 sequences, roughly a fifth of them singletons. This clonotype occurred a few times. The antigen remains undetermined. The V gene lost 3 bases and the J gene lost 1 base, with 8 bases spanning the gap. The germline V gene encodes CDR1 DFQATT and CDR2 SNEGSKA (reference sequence). This CDR3 has 13 amino acids.

This clonotype was sampled from a female donor with Graves disease. Sequencing was performed on peripheral blood mononuclear cells (PBMCs), taken when the disease was refractory, from a patient treated with antithyroid drugs. The chain links TRBV20-1 to TRBJ2-3; D remains ambiguous. The CDR3 DNA sequence: TGCAGTGCTAGTGTGGGTGGCACAGATACGCAGTATTTT. Translating it yields CSASVGGTDTQYF.